This passage covers 8 T cell receptor beta chains from one sample sequenced in a study of follicular helper T cells after annual influenza vaccination. Specified time point: 2013-2014 season, 7 days after vaccination. The data were produced by immunoSEQ multiplex PCR, yet TCRdb's version contains in-frame clones alone and is incomplete. The data hold around 9,500 clones, with roughly four fifths observed a single time. The sequencing used CXCR5- memory CD4+ T cells sorted from blood, collected 7 days after influenza vaccination. These receptors all stem from an adult who received the influenza vaccine.

This clone was observed a handful of times. The V and J genes are TRBV28 and TRBJ1-2; a possible D gene is TRBD1 (6 bases). V was clipped by 2 bases and J by 8 bases, with 15 bases between them. The length of the CDR3 is 14 residues. CDR1 and CDR2 (germline): MDHEN, SYDVKM. The DNA for the CDR3 is TGTGCCAGCAGTTTAAGCTTGGGAGGGGGAGGCTACACCTTC. It is translated as CASSLSLGGGGYTF.

The V and J genes are TRBV25-1 and TRBJ2-2; possible D gene TRBD1, 5 bases. V gave up 4 bases and J gave up 6 bases, with 9 bases separating them. The CDR3 is 13 amino acids. CDR1 and CDR2 from the germline V gene are MGHDK and SYGVNS. CDR3 sequence: CASSVPGPGELFF. CDR3 in DNA: TGTGCCAGCAGTGTGCCAGGGCCCGGGGAGCTGTTTTTT.

The V call is TRBV6-5, the J call TRBJ1-5; D uncertain. V lost 6 bases to trimming and J lost 4 bases, with 10 bases between them. Per germline, CDR1 MNHEY and CDR2 SVGAGI. CDR3 length: 13 residues. The CDR3 coding sequence is TGTGCCAGCAGGGGAGACGGTAATCAGCCCCAGCATTTT. Amino acid sequence: CASRGDGNQPQHF.

The chain combines TRBV15 with TRBJ2-7; no reliable D call. The germline V gene encodes CDR1 LNHNV and CDR2 YYDKDF (reference sequence). CDR3 size: 14 residues. Trimming stripped 5 bases from V and 1 base from J, with 12 bases between. The CDR3 nucleotides are TGTGCCACCAGCGCCCGTTCATTGTCCTACGAGCAGTACTTC. It is translated as CATSARSLSYEQYF.

The V and J genes are TRBV6-1 and TRBJ1-5; D is unresolved. The CDR3 totals 14 residues. Germline V CDR1 and CDR2: MNHNS, SASEGT. V was clipped by 1 base and J by 3 bases, with 7 bases between them. The CDR3 here is CASSEEGFNQPQHF. The CDR3 DNA reads TGTGCCAGCAGTGAAGAAGGGTTCAATCAGCCCCAGCATTTT.

V is TRBV5-5 and J is TRBJ2-1; TRBD1 aligns across 9 bases. J lost 9 bases, V lost 4 bases, and 11 bases had no gene match. This CDR3 has 15 residues. Germline values: CDR1 SGHKS, CDR2 YYEKEE (reference sequence). CDR3 nucleotides: TGTGCCAGCAGCAACCCGGGACAGGGTTTTGGTGAGCAGTTCTTC. Protein sequence: CASSNPGQGFGEQFF. The full variable domain, its missing parts supplied by reference TRBV5-5 and TRBJ2-1, is DAGVTQSPTHLIKTRGQQVTLRCSPISGHKSVSWYQQVLGQGPQFIFQYYEKEERGRGNFPDRFSARQFPNYSSELNVNALLLGDSALYLCASSNPGQGFGEQFFGPGTRLTVL.

The chain is built from TRBV19 and TRBJ2-2; D perhaps matches TRBD2 (6 bases). Germline V lookup: CDR1 LNHDA, CDR2 SQIVND (reference sequence). V was shortened by 6 bases and J by 3 bases, with 11 bases between the two germline ends. This CDR3 spans 14 amino acids. The CDR3 here is CASREGLDTGELFF. The CDR3 DNA sequence: TGTGCCAGTAGGGAGGGATTGGACACCGGGGAGCTGTTTTTT.

The V gene is TRBV5-8, the J gene TRBJ2-5, with D possibly matching TRBD2 (5 bases). From germline, CDR1 is SGHTS and CDR2 YDEGEE. This CDR3 spans 13 amino acids. The germline V and J ends were trimmed by 6 bases and 4 bases, with 13 bases remaining between them. The CDR3 here is CASNRWELETQYF. Written as DNA, the CDR3 is TGTGCCAGCAACCGTTGGGAGTTAGAGACCCAGTACTTC.